Sequencing of this T cell receptor beta chain was carried out in a study of human T cells and chemical hapten exposure. Whole-study context: Patients got weekly scalp diphenylcyclopropenone doses over the approximately 23-week study. Per-sample TCR yields varied mainly from small pooled library volume differences.

As for time point: pre-sensitization, week 0. Stated treatment: therapeutic diphenylcyclopropenone sensitization with weekly scalp DPC. Total RNA was extracted from unfractionated whole blood. This clonotype has ten or more counts. V lost 7 bases to trimming and J lost 10 bases; unmatched junction nucleotides: 5. CDR3 length equals 13 residues. Per germline, CDR1 SGHRS and CDR2 YFSETQ. Attachment of unique molecular identifiers to individual cDNA molecules was performed in the library. TCRdb reprocessed the RACE reads via MiXCR and lists one record per CDR3 protein. The table lists 200,000 to 300,000 distinct CDR3 sequences, approximately 8.4% of them singletons, with less than 3% in the top ten.

This specimen consisted of whole blood, obtained in connection with sensitization to the hapten diphenylcyclopropenone (DPC). The sequence came from a woman aged 40-49 years with alopecia areata. Some clones in this sample may be carry-over from other donors' samples. This chain joins TRBV5-1 and TRBJ1-6, with 10 bases matching TRBD1. The CDR3, as DNA: TGCGCCAGCGGGACAGGGGAGAGATCACCCCTCCACTTT. This translates into CASGTGERSPLHF.